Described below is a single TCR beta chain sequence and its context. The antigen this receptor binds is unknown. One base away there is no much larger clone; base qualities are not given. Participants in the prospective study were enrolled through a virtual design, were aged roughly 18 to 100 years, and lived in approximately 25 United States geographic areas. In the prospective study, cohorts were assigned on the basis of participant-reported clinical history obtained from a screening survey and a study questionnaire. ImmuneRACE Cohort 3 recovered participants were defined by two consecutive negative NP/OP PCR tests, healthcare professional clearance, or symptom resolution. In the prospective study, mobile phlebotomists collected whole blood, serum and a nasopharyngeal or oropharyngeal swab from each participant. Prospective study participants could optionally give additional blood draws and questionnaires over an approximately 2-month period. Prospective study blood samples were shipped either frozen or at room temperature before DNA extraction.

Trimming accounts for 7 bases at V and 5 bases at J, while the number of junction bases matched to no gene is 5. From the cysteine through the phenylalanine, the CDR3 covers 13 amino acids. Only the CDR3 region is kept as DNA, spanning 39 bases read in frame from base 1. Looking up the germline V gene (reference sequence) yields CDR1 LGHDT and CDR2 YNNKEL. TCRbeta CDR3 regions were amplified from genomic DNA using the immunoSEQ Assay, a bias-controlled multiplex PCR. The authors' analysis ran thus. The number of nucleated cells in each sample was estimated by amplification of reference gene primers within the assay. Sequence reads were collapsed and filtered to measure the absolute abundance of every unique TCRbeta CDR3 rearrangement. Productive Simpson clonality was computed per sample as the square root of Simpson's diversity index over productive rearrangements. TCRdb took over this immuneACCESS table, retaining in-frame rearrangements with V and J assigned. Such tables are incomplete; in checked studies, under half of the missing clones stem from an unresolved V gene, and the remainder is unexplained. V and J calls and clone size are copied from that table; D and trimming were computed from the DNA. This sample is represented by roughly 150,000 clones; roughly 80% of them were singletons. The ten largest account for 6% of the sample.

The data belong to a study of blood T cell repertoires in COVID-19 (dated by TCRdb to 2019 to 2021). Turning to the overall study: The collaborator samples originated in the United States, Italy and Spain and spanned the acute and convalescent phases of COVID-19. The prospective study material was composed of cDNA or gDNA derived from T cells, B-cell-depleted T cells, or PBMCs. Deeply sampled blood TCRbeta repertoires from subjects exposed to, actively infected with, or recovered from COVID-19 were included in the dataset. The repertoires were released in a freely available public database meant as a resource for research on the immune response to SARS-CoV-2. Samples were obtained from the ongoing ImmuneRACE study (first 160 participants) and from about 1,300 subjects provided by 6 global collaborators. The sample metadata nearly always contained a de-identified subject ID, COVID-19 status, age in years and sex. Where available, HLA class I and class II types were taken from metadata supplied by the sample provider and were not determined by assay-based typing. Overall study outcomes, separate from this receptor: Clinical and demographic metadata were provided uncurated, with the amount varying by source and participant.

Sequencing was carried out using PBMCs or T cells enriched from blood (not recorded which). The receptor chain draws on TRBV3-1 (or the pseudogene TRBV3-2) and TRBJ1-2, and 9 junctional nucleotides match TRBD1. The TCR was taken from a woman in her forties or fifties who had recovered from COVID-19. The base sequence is TGTGCCAGCACGGGACAGGGAGGGTATGGCTACACCTTC. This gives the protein CASTGQGGYGYTF.